This T cell receptor (beta chain) came from a study of blood T cell repertoires in COVID-19 (dated by TCRdb to 2018 to 2020). Study-level background: Collaborator samples came from the United States, Italy and Spain and covered acute and convalescent phases of COVID-19. Samples came from the ongoing ImmuneRACE study (first 160 participants) plus 1,254 subjects from 6 global collaborators. The prospective study material was composed of cDNA or gDNA derived from T cells, B-cell-depleted T cells, or PBMCs. Where available, HLA class I and class II types were obtained from metadata supplied by the sample provider rather than from assay-based typing. The sample metadata nearly always contained a de-identified subject ID, COVID-19 status, age in years and sex. Subjects who had been exposed to COVID-19, were actively infected with it, or had recovered from it provided the deeply sampled blood TCRbeta repertoires that made up the dataset. The repertoires were released in a freely available public database intended as a resource for research on the immune response to SARS-CoV-2. What the authors observed across the whole study: The amount of clinical and demographic metadata varied by source and participant and was provided uncurated.

V is pared back by 0 bases and J by 0 bases, with 9 bases lying between the germline termini. CDR1 and CDR2 (MGHRA, YSYEKL) derive from the germline V gene. The CDR3 runs 17 amino acids, cysteine and phenylalanine included. The read is trimmed to its CDR3 DNA, 51 bases read in frame from base 1. One collaborating source in Seattle enrolled patients during active infection and followed them longitudinally through the course of disease. Collaborating institutions collected whole blood in K2EDTA tubes following their own protocols. Collaborator samples were shipped for TCRbeta analysis as frozen whole blood, isolated PBMCs, or DNA extracted from either sample type. This clone was found a few times. Its antigen has not been determined. Base qualities are not provided; no much larger clone lies one nucleotide away. TCRbeta CDR3 regions were amplified from genomic DNA by means of the immunoSEQ Assay, a bias-controlled multiplex PCR. On the study's bioinformatics: The number of nucleated cells in each sample was estimated by amplification of reference gene primers within the assay. To quantify the absolute abundance of each unique TCRbeta CDR3 rearrangement, sequence reads were collapsed and filtered. For each sample, productive Simpson clonality was calculated by taking the square root of Simpson's diversity index across productive rearrangements. The table comes from immuneACCESS by way of TCRdb, which keeps in-frame sequences with V and J called. Part of the clones is missing from these tables; in studies checked, under half for an unresolved V gene and the rest for unknown reasons. D and trimming were read from the DNA, whereas the V and J calls and clone size are those reported in that table. This sample has about 500,000 clones in its table, and about 91% of those were observed once. The ten largest clones add up to roughly 0.92% of the sample.

This receptor chain uses TRBV4-1 and TRBJ1-6; the D gene identity is not certain. The sequence was obtained from a man aged 18 to 35 with COVID-19, enrolled during active disease. Sequenced sample: peripheral blood. The CDR3 protein is CASSQESRSSYNSPLHF. DNA sequence: TGCGCCAGCAGCCAAGAGAGCCGAAGCTCCTATAATTCACCCCTCCACTTT.